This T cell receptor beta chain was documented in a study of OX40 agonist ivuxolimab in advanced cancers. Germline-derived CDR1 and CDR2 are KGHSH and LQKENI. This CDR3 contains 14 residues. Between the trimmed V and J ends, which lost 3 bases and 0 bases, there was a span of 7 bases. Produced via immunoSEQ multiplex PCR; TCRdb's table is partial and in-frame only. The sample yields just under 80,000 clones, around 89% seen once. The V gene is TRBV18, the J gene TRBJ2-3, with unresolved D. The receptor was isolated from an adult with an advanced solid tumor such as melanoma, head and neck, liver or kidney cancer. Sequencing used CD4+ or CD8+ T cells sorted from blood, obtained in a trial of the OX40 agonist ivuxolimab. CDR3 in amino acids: CASSPYSSTDTQYF. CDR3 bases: TGTGCCAGCTCACCTTACAGTAGCACAGATACGCAGTATTTT.